This note documents a single T cell receptor (beta chain) sequence. Its antigen remains undetermined. No base quality information exists; no much larger clone differs at one position. Every donor was a healthy Caucasian. Three pairs of female monozygotic twins, all aged roughly 18 to 30 years, were included in the twin cohort. Miltenyi CD45RO+ enrichment and human naive T-cell isolation kits were used to isolate memory (CD45RO+) and naive T cells from PBMC. This sample is drawn from a study of identical twins (dated by TCRdb to about 2016). About the study as a whole: TCR alpha and beta repertoires from monozygotic twins, unrelated adults of various ages and cord blood were deep-sequenced to test whether fetal clonotypes persist. To rule out contamination, replicate twin experiments were performed at different times with different library preparation protocols. Beyond this particular receptor, the publication reports: Compared with coincidental sharing between unrelated individuals, out-of-frame TCR alpha sequences shared between twins showed an excess of sequences with low generation probability. Because the same donors could not be followed over many years, the conclusions relied on cross-sectional statistical analysis. Invariant T cells such as MAIT and iNKT could partly confound zero-insertion analyses, although diverse VJ usage argued against such confounding for most clonotypes. Fewer insertions were carried by abundant cord blood beta clonotypes; a weaker similar trend was observed in young adult naive repertoires, while no such trend was observed in memory repertoires. In monozygotic twins, out-of-frame TCR alpha sharing was systematically underestimated by recombination models, although the models agreed with sharing between unrelated individuals. The excess sharing between twins in beta out-of-frame sequences was weaker because fewer shared sequences reduced the signal-to-noise ratio.

Trimming costs V 7 bases and J 3 bases, and their ends lie 16 bases apart. The CDR3 spans 14 residues, from the cysteine through the phenylalanine. Of the read, only the CDR3 DNA is kept; its 42 bases are in frame from base 1. Looking up the germline V gene yields CDR1 MDHEN and CDR2 SYDVKM. The library was generated by 5' RACE. The reads were generated on an Illumina HiSeq 2000. Template switching introduced a universal primer binding site; the final cDNA contained a unique molecular identifier, enabling accurate counting of TCR cDNA molecules. Specific primers in the conserved constant-segment region were used to synthesize first-strand cDNA for the TCR alpha and beta chains. To control for contamination, every cDNA library was double barcoded, receiving both a SMART-Mk sample barcode and Illumina barcodes. TruSeq adapter sequences and Illumina sample barcodes were added in two successive PCR steps. The TCR alpha and beta cDNA libraries were sequenced on the Illumina HiSeq platform using custom primers. Under the source paper's analysis protocol: MiGEC processed the raw reads to extract unique molecular identifiers, while MiXCR was used to determine the CDR3 positions. For each individual, recombination models were inferred using an EM algorithm with the repgenHMM and IGoR tools. The analysis of shared clonotypes was done with the tcR package in R, with sharing normalized by the product of cloneset sizes. Out-of-frame nonproductive sequences were analyzed to study raw recombination free of thymic and clonal selection effects. In-frame beta chains were kept once TCRdb had trimmed the public reads at Q25 with fastp and called clones with MiXCR. Duplicate CDR3 protein sequences are folded into a single record with the most common DNA and genes. These V and J calls rely on TCRdb rather than the paper's analysis. In this sample the table shows 200,000 to 250,000 distinct CDR3 sequences, roughly 7% of which occur a single time. The ten largest clones capture roughly 3.6% of the sample.

These data were also filed under a second study, of yellow fever vaccine responses in identical twins. As the second publication notes: According to the authors, the vaccine-induced T cell response in identical twins seemed to be partly convergent and partly specific to each individual. Focusing on identical twins, the study followed the T cell clones that responded to the vaccine, and did so with precision.

The TCR was taken from a young woman in good health. Input material: memory (CD45RO+) T cells sorted from blood. The cell subset or site label on this specimen signifies: CD45RO+ enriched T cells. The sequence is built from TRBV28 and TRBJ2-7; the D gene may be TRBD1 or TRBD2, since each aligns over 5 bases. The CDR3 corresponds to CASTSGAGSYEQYF. The DNA is TGTGCCAGCACTTCGGGTGCAGGGAGCTACGAGCAGTACTTC.